The 14 T cell receptor beta chains reported below all come from one sample, sequenced in a study of T-cell memory formation after mild COVID-19. MiXCR, applied by TCRdb to the 5' RACE reads, yields one record per CDR3 protein. Of approximately 340,000 distinct CDR3 sequences in the sample, approximately 15% were seen once. The sample comprised PBMCs or a T cell subset sorted from them (not recorded which). The receptors were gathered from a man aged 18 to 30 who had mild COVID-19 (a few samples of this study predate the infection). Cell type and time point are not known.

This chain joins TRBV7-9 and TRBJ2-1, with 10 positions matching TRBD2. V lost 0 bases and J lost 4; bases outside the gene matches: 3. This CDR3 has 16 residues. Germline loops: CDR1 SEHNR, CDR2 FQNEAQ (reference sequence). CDR3 DNA sequence: TGTGCCAGCAGCTTAGCGGTAGCGGGGGGTTACAATGAGCAGTTCTTC. Amino acid sequence: CASSLAVAGGYNEQFF.

The CDR3 spells CASSFFTSGANVLTF. The CDR3 coding sequence is TGTGCCAGCAGCTTCTTTACCTCTGGGGCCAACGTCCTGACTTTC. This chain uses TRBV7-2 with TRBJ2-6, with D unclear. The CDR3 is 15 amino acids. Germline CDR1 and CDR2: SGHTA and FQGNSA. V was pared by 3 bases and J by 0 bases, with 6 bases between.

The chain recombines TRBV4-1 with TRBJ1-3, with 8 bases aligning to TRBD1. The trim removed 3 bases at V and 4 bases at J, leaving 11 bases unmatched. The germline V gene encodes CDR1 MGHRA and CDR2 YSYEKL. CDR3 size: 17 residues. The CDR3 spells CASSQRGQENSGNTIYF. The CDR3 nucleotides read TGCGCCAGCAGCCAGAGGGGACAGGAGAACTCGGGAAACACCATATATTTT.

This sequence joins TRBV4-1 and TRBJ2-3, with TRBD2 matching 8 bases. The ends lost 3 bases at V and 3 bases at J; junction bases unmatched: 8. Germline values: CDR1 MGHRA, CDR2 YSYEKL. The CDR3 has 16 amino acids. The CDR3 loop reads CASSQSGGGTTDTQYF. The CDR3 coding sequence is TGCGCCAGCAGCCAGTCGGGCGGGGGGACGACAGATACGCAGTATTTT.

J is TRBJ1-3 and V is TRBV7-2, with D perhaps matching TRBD1 (6 bases). V was pared by 1 base and J by 4 bases, with 14 bases between. CDR3 length: 16 residues. In germline, CDR1 is SGHTA, CDR2 FQGNSA. The CDR3 protein is CASSLVGGAEGNTIYF. The DNA for the CDR3 is TGTGCCAGCAGCTTAGTTGGGGGGGCGGAAGGAAACACCATATATTTT.

The chain is built from TRBV4-3 and TRBJ2-4; a weak D match, TRBD2 (7 bases). Between the trimmed V and J ends, which lost 1 base and 8 bases, there was a span of 24 bases. CDR1 is LGHNA, CDR2 YSLEER, per germline. CDR3 length equals 18 residues. The CDR3 is CASSQAREGHGEGDIQYF. In DNA form, the CDR3 reads TGCGCCAGCAGCCAAGCGAGGGAGGGACATGGGGAGGGAGACATTCAGTACTTC.

This clonotype was observed a few times. The rearrangement uses TRBV6-5 and TRBJ1-1; possible D gene TRBD1, 5 bases. This CDR3 is built from 13 residues. Germline CDR1 reads MNHEY; CDR2 reads SVGAGI. V lost 2 bases, J lost 3 bases, and 7 bases lay in between. CDR3 protein: CASSYGGDTEAFF. The CDR3 DNA is TGTGCCAGCAGTTACGGGGGTGACACTGAAGCTTTCTTT.

The V gene is TRBV2, the J gene TRBJ2-7; D tentatively reads TRBD1 or TRBD2 (6 bases each). This CDR3 region has 14 residues. CDR1 is SNHLY and CDR2 is FYNNEI in the germline V gene. Trimming cost V 2 bases and J 4 bases, with 12 bases left between them. The CDR3 nucleotides read TGTGCCAGCAGTGAATTGGGGGGCGATTACGAGCAGTACGTC. Protein sequence: CASSELGGDYEQYV.

At least ten counts were recorded for this clonotype. The V and J genes are TRBV12-3 or TRBV12-4 and TRBJ2-5, with D possibly being TRBD2 (5 bases). The CDR3 contains 13 residues. The V and J ends lost 6 bases and 4 bases respectively, with 12 bases between them. The CDR3 nucleotides are TGTGCCAGCAGCCCGCAAGGGAGAGAGACCCAGTACTTC. It translates to CASSPQGRETQYF.

This rearrangement joins TRBV5-1 to TRBJ1-2; the match to TRBD1 covers 8 bases. CDR3 length: 13 amino acids. Germline trimming cut 4 bases from V and 6 bases from J; bases unmatched to any gene: 5. Germline CDR1 reads SGHRS; CDR2 reads YFSETQ. The CDR3 DNA reads TGCGCCAGCAGCATCGGGACAGGCGATGGCTACACCTTC. Its translation: CASSIGTGDGYTF.

The V gene is TRBV6-5, the J gene TRBJ1-2; TRBD1 matches at 7 bases. V dropped 5 bases and J dropped 7; count of bases not matched to a gene: 4. Germline lookup yields CDR1 MNHEY and CDR2 SVGAGI. CDR3 length equals 12 residues. CDR3 bases: TGTGCCAGCAGTCAGGGGGGCAGTGGCTACACCTTC. Translation: CASSQGGSGYTF.

The chain employs TRBV9 and TRBJ1-5; possible D gene TRBD1, 6 bases. Germline assignment: CDR1 SGDLS and CDR2 YYNGEE. Trimming took off 3 bases at V and 5 bases at J, with 9 bases between the two ends. The CDR3 covers 13 residues. In nucleotides, the CDR3 is TGTGCCAGCAGCGGGGGGGGCGATCAGCCCCAGCATTTT. Amino acids: CASSGGGDQPQHF. The whole variable domain, filled in from reference TRBV9 and TRBJ1-5, reads DSGVTQTPKHLITATGQRVTLRCSPRSGDLSVYWYQQSLDQGLQFLIQYYNGEERAKGNILERFSAQQFPDLHSELNLSSLELGDSALYFCASSGGGDQPQHFGDGTRLSIL.

This clonotype was detected only a few times. The chain combines TRBV11-2 with TRBJ2-5, with D perhaps matching TRBD2 (5 bases). The germline V and J ends were trimmed by 8 bases and 2 bases, with 18 bases remaining between them. Germline loops: CDR1 SGHAT, CDR2 FQNNGV. This CDR3 has 15 amino acids. The CDR3 spells CASRGLAKLQETQYF. Written as DNA, the CDR3 is TGTGCCAGCCGCGGGCTAGCAAAATTACAAGAGACCCAGTACTTC.

This clonotype was recorded at least ten times. This chain connects TRBV7-9 to TRBJ2-7; 7 bases fit TRBD2. CDR1 SEHNR and CDR2 FQNEAQ come from the germline V gene (reference sequence). CDR3 length equals 13 residues. Trimming at V came to 5 bases and at J to 2 bases, leaving 3 bases not matched to a gene. CDR3 protein: CASSSGTPYEQYF. The CDR3, as DNA: TGTGCCAGCAGCAGCGGGACCCCCTACGAGCAGTACTTC.